This TCR beta chain was sequenced during a study of beta chain features in type 1 diabetes. Findings and caveats of the study: For type 1 diabetes patients, VDJ junctions showed fewer insertions and more deletions.

In this sample, this clone turned up a few times. Its antigen is unidentified. V gave up 6 bases and J gave up 4 bases, with 17 bases separating them. Per the germline V gene, CDR1 is MGHDK and CDR2 is SYGVNS. This CDR3 contains 15 residues. Every bit of the isolated RNA underwent reverse transcription, so sequencing read expressed TCRB transcripts. TCRdb keeps only in-frame clones here, not all; method: immunoSEQ multiplex PCR. The sample carries under 450,000 clones, approximately 16% recorded once. This receptor was taken from a woman younger than 30 in good health. Sample: naive CD4+ T cells from blood. V is TRBV25-1 and J is TRBJ2-3; tentatively, D is TRBD1 (6 bases). Here the CDR3 reads CASRKQGFYADTQYF. The CDR3 DNA sequence: TGTGCCAGCAGAAAGCAGGGGTTTTACGCAGATACGCAGTATTTT.